A selection of T cell receptor beta chains follows, all from one sample in a study of T-cell reconstitution after alpha-beta-depleted transplantation in children. TCRdb re-analysed the PCR reads in MiXCR, keeping a single row per CDR3 protein. The table lists 900,000 or so distinct CDR3 sequences, around 15% of them singletons. Here the sequenced sample was PBMCs, mostly from graft donor cells, taken 360 days after TCRalphabeta/CD19-depleted stem cell transplant. The receptors shown here come from a male patient younger than 18 who had a stem cell transplant for acute lymphoblastic leukemia, so the T cells may come from the graft donor. Both conserved end residues are part of each CDR3. Fields, in order: J gene, D gene, clone size, V gene, CDR3 DNA, CDR3 protein. D genes are given only for firm matches. Clone size is given for some rows only: seen once, a few or many times, or a class if the clone is expanded.

TRBJ2-7	TRBD2	.	TRBV15	TGTGCCACCAGCAGAAGAGCGGGAGTCTCTTACGAGCAGTACTTC	CATSRRAGVSYEQYF
TRBJ2-5	.	few	TRBV4-1	TGCGCCAGCAGCCAAGAGGAAGGGGGAAGGAGAGAGACCCAGTACTTC	CASSQEEGGRRETQYF
TRBJ1-2	TRBD1	few	TRBV6-5	TGTGCCAGCAGTTCTCCTGGGACAGCTAACTATGGCTACACCTTC	CASSSPGTANYGYTF
TRBJ2-7	.	few	TRBV29-1	TGCAGCGTTGCAGGGGCGCGCTCCTACGAGCAGTACTTC	CSVAGARSYEQYF
TRBJ1-2	.	.	TRBV12-3/TRBV12-4	TGTGCCAGCAGTTTTTCCCTTAGGGACGACGGGTATGGCTACACCTTC	CASSFSLRDDGYGYTF
TRBJ2-7	TRBD1	.	TRBV5-6	TGTGCCAGCAGCTTGGTCGACAGGGGGCTCTTCGAGCAGTACTTC	CASSLVDRGLFEQYF
TRBJ2-4	.	many	TRBV11-1	TGTGCCAGCAGCTCGGGACGGAGGACAAACATTCAGTACTTC	CASSSGRRTNIQYF
TRBJ1-1	.	few	TRBV7-3	TGTGCCAGCAGCTTAGGGCGAGGGGGGAACACTGAAGCTTTCTTT	CASSLGRGGNTEAFF
TRBJ2-3	TRBD2	few	TRBV24-1	TGTGCCACTGCTCTAAGCGGGGACACAGATACGCAGTATTTT	CATALSGDTDTQYF
TRBJ2-3	TRBD2	.	TRBV6-5	TGTGCCAGCAGTTACTCCGACACTAGCGCTACGCAGTATTTT	CASSYSDTSATQYF
TRBJ2-1	.	.	TRBV24-1	TGTGCCACCAGTTCCCCCTTCCCGACATACAATGAGCAGTTCTTC	CATSSPFPTYNEQFF
TRBJ2-1	.	few	TRBV6-5	TGTGCCAGCAGTCAGAACCAGGGGTTCTCCTACAATGAGCAGTTCTTC	CASSQNQGFSYNEQFF
TRBJ2-7	.	.	TRBV3-1	TGTGCCAGGAACGAGGGGGGCAGGGAATACGAGCAGTACTTC	CARNEGGREYEQYF
TRBJ2-7	TRBD2	.	TRBV5-4	TGTGCCAGCAGCGCATTGGCGGGGGGCGTCGGGTACGAGCAGTACTTC	CASSALAGGVGYEQYF
TRBJ2-1	TRBD2	.	TRBV24-1	TGTGCCACCAGTGACCATGGGACTAGCGACAATGAGCAGTTCTTC	CATSDHGTSDNEQFF
TRBJ2-1	TRBD1	few	TRBV11-3	TGTGCCAGCAGAGGACAGGGTAACAATGAGCAGTTCTTC	CASRGQGNNEQFF
TRBJ2-2	.	few	TRBV5-1	TGCGCCAGCAGCTTGGCCGGTCAGGGTTACACCGGGGAGCTGTTTTTT	CASSLAGQGYTGELFF
TRBJ1-2	.	.	TRBV7-9	TGTGCCAGCAGCTTAGTCGGCGCTAAAGGCTATGGCTACACCTTC	CASSLVGAKGYGYTF
TRBJ2-2	TRBD2	few	TRBV9	TGTGCCACGGGACTAGCCGCCGGGGAGCTGTTTTTT	CATGLAAGELFF
TRBJ1-4	.	.	TRBV6-5	TGTGCCAGCAGAACCGAGGGTGGTAATGAAAAACTGTTTTTT	CASRTEGGNEKLFF
TRBJ2-7	.	many	TRBV12-3/TRBV12-4	TGTGCCAGCAGTGCCCTGACGTCTGGGTACGAGCAGTACTTC	CASSALTSGYEQYF
TRBJ2-1	.	.	TRBV10-1	TGCGCCAGCGGGAACGCGGGCTCCTACAATGAGCAGTTCTTC	CASGNAGSYNEQFF
TRBJ2-3	.	.	TRBV12-3/TRBV12-4	TGTGCCAGCAGTTTCTCTGCCCAGGGGACCGATACGCAGTATTTT	CASSFSAQGTDTQYF
TRBJ1-5	TRBD1	few	TRBV4-2	TGTGCCAGCAGCCCCGACAGGGTCTATCAGCCCCAGCATTTT	CASSPDRVYQPQHF
TRBJ2-1	.	.	TRBV2	TGTGCCAGCCTAAAGGGGGGGAATGAGCAGTTCTTC	CASLKGGNEQFF
TRBJ2-1	.	.	TRBV11-2	TGTGCCAGCAGCTTATCCCCCCTAAATGGCAATGAGCAGTTCTTC	CASSLSPLNGNEQFF
TRBJ1-2	.	few	TRBV12-3/TRBV12-4	TGTGCCAGCAGGTCTCTCGGGGGCAACTATGGCTACACCTTC	CASRSLGGNYGYTF
TRBJ1-2	.	.	TRBV28	TGTGCCACCGCCCGAGGAAGTGGCTACACCTTC	CATARGSGYTF
TRBJ1-1	TRBD1	few	TRBV7-3	TGTGCCAGCAGCCGGACAGGGATTGGTGAAGCTTTCTTT	CASSRTGIGEAFF
TRBJ2-7	TRBD1	.	TRBV29-1	TGCAGCGGCGACAGGGGTGGATGGCAGTACTTC	CSGDRGGWQYF
TRBJ1-1	.	few	TRBV12-3/TRBV12-4	TGTGCCAGCAGCCCTGGGGGGTCTGAAGCTTTCTTT	CASSPGGSEAFF
TRBJ2-7	.	.	TRBV19	TGTGCCAGTAGCCCGACAGGAAGGACTCACGAGCAGTACTTC	CASSPTGRTHEQYF
TRBJ2-3	TRBD2	few	TRBV20-1	TGCAGTGCTAGAGAGACCGGGACTACGTACACAGATACGCAGTATTTT	CSARETGTTYTDTQYF
TRBJ2-5	.	.	TRBV5-1	TGCGCCAGCAGCCCAGGAAGGGGCAGGGAAGGGGAGACCCAGTACTTC	CASSPGRGREGETQYF
TRBJ1-1	TRBD1	.	TRBV11-2	TGTGCCAGCAGCGAACGGGACAGGCCTCCGAGGACTGAAGCTTTCTTT	CASSERDRPPRTEAFF
TRBJ2-4	.	.	TRBV4-1	TGCGCCAGCAGCCAAGCGGCTCCGCTAGCCAAAAACATTCAGTACTTC	CASSQAAPLAKNIQYF
TRBJ2-7	.	.	TRBV12-3/TRBV12-4	TGTGCCAGCAGTTTTGGTGGCCGCCGATACTACGAGCAGTACTTC	CASSFGGRRYYEQYF
TRBJ2-1	.	few	TRBV12-3/TRBV12-4	TGTGCCAGCACCCGAGGAACCGGAACCCTCAGTGAGCAGTTCTTC	CASTRGTGTLSEQFF
TRBJ2-1	.	.	TRBV6-1	TGTGCCAGCAGTCTTGATGGCTTCGTCCCCAGTTGGTACAATGAGCAGTTCTTC	CASSLDGFVPSWYNEQFF
TRBJ2-1	.	.	TRBV27	TGTGCCAGCAGTCCCCGGGTCGACAGGGAGCAGTTCTTC	CASSPRVDREQFF
TRBJ2-5	TRBD2	few	TRBV12-3/TRBV12-4	TGTGCCAGCAGTCCACGGGGACTAGCGACACTTGGGGAGACCCAGTACTTC	CASSPRGLATLGETQYF
TRBJ1-5	.	few	TRBV9	TGTGCCAGCAGCGCGATCTTGGGGGGCACCGGTCAGCCCCAGCATTTT	CASSAILGGTGQPQHF
TRBJ2-1	.	few	TRBV7-9	TGTGCCAGCAGCTCCGGAGAGTTCTTC	CASSSGEFF
TRBJ2-7	TRBD1	once	TRBV10-3	TGTGCCATCGGGACAGGGGGTAAAAAGCAGTACTTC	CAIGTGGKKQYF
TRBJ2-2	TRBD2	few	TRBV10-2	TGCGCCAGCAGAAGGAGTACTAGCGACACCGGGGAGCTGTTTTTT	CASRRSTSDTGELFF
TRBJ2-5	.	.	TRBV9	TGTGCCAGCAGCGGTAGCGGCAGGTACCAAGAGACCCAGTACTTC	CASSGSGRYQETQYF
TRBJ2-1	.	few	TRBV12-3/TRBV12-4	TGTGCCAGCAGTTTATGGGCCTCCTCCTACAATGAGCAGTTCTTC	CASSLWASSYNEQFF
TRBJ1-3	.	few	TRBV5-1	TGCGCCAGCAGCCAAGTCCCTCCCTCTGGAAACACCATATATTTT	CASSQVPPSGNTIYF
TRBJ2-7	TRBD2	many	TRBV18	TGTGCCAGCTCACGCAGCGGGAGGGGGAACTCCTACGAGCAGTACTTC	CASSRSGRGNSYEQYF